This TCR beta chain was sequenced for a study of human T cells and chemical hapten exposure. Whole-study findings and limits: Healthy individuals' immune responses may differ from those of donors, who had alopecia. Patch test score was positively correlated with the counts of TCRs that had expanded at PT1.

A remark on this clonotype: Its antigen is not identified.

The CDR3 covers 13 residues. Trimming took 3 bases from V and 3 from J, leaving 8 bases between them. Germline V gene lookup returns CDR1 SGHVS and CDR2 FNYEAQ. Study processing details: Counts of TCRs in each sample centred on a median of approximately 100,000 and extended from approximately 25,000 to 650,000. One entry per CDR3 protein results from TCRdb running MiXCR on the RACE reads. The authors' filters were not applied to this entry. The table records more than 250,000 distinct CDR3 sequences, about 9.4% of them present only once. Time point reported: pre-sensitization, week 0. The treatment was: therapeutic diphenylcyclopropenone sensitization with weekly scalp DPC. Investigators collected blood before applying each patch test.

The sequence was collected from a woman in her thirties or forties with alopecia areata. Some clones in this sample may be carry-over from other donors' samples. The J gene is TRBJ1-1, the V gene TRBV7-6; D gene uncertain. The sequenced sample was whole blood, obtained in connection with sensitization to the hapten diphenylcyclopropenone (DPC). For the CDR3, the DNA is TGTGCCAGCAGCTTCTCTCCGGACACTGAAGCTTTCTTT. Its translation: CASSFSPDTEAFF.